The TCR beta chain described here comes from a study of blood T cell repertoires in COVID-19. Sequencing was performed with immunoSEQ multiplex PCR; in TCRdb, only in-frame clones are kept and a portion is missing. There are about 230,000 clones in the sample; around 80% occur only once, and approximately 1.5% lies in the top ten. With V trimmed by 5 bases and J by 5 bases, 6 bases remained unmatched. The CDR3 has 15 residues. Germline CDR1 reads MNHEY; CDR2 reads SVGEGT. The source of this sequence is a woman aged 40 to 50 who had recovered from COVID-19. Sequenced: peripheral blood. The chain employs TRBV6-2 or TRBV6-3 and TRBJ1-2; 12 bases fit TRBD1. The CDR3 region is CASSRPGQGAYGYTF. CDR3 bases: TGTGCCAGCAGTCGACCGGGACAGGGGGCGTATGGCTACACCTTC.